Listed below are T cell receptor beta chains from one sample, sequenced in a study of blood T cell repertoires in COVID-19. The protocol was immunoSEQ multiplex PCR, while the TCRdb copy is restricted to in-frame clones and leaves out a portion. The data hold tens of thousands of clones, with around 76% observed a single time. The sample consisted of peripheral blood. Receptors originate from a woman aged 80 or over with acute or convalescent COVID-19. The CDR3 runs from the conserved cysteine through the conserved F or W. D genes are given only for firm matches. Clone sizes are given selectively: once, few, many, or a class where the clone is expanded.

d_call: .; j_call: TRBJ2-2; clone_size: .; v_call: TRBV24-1; cdr3_nt: TGTGCCACCAGTGGAAACAGGGTCACCGGGGAGCTGTTTTTT; cdr3_aa: CATSGNRVTGELFF
d_call: TRBD2; j_call: TRBJ2-7; clone_size: .; v_call: TRBV6-2/TRBV6-3; cdr3_nt: TGTGCCAGCACCCCTGGCGGGAGTTACTACGAGCAGTACTTC; cdr3_aa: CASTPGGSYYEQYF
d_call: .; j_call: TRBJ2-2; clone_size: few; v_call: TRBV9; cdr3_nt: TGTGCCAGCAGCGTATCAATCACCGGGGAGCTGTTTTTT; cdr3_aa: CASSVSITGELFF
d_call: .; j_call: TRBJ1-2; clone_size: once; v_call: TRBV7-8; cdr3_nt: TGTGCCAGCAGCTTAGTAGGAGAGGGCTACACCTTC; cdr3_aa: CASSLVGEGYTF
d_call: .; j_call: TRBJ2-7; clone_size: .; v_call: TRBV15; cdr3_nt: TGTGCCACCAGCAGGGGACTGATACTAACCTACGAGCAGTACTTC; cdr3_aa: CATSRGLILTYEQYF
d_call: TRBD1; j_call: TRBJ1-1; clone_size: .; v_call: TRBV5-8; cdr3_nt: TGTGCCAGCAGCCCACGACAGGGTAGTAACACTGAAGCTTTCTTT; cdr3_aa: CASSPRQGSNTEAFF
d_call: .; j_call: TRBJ2-5; clone_size: .; v_call: TRBV15; cdr3_nt: TGTGCCACCAGTCCGACACTGCTGTACCAAGAGACCCAGTACTTC; cdr3_aa: CATSPTLLYQETQYF
d_call: TRBD2; j_call: TRBJ2-2; clone_size: .; v_call: TRBV10-3; cdr3_nt: TGTGCCATCAGTCTCAAACGGACTAGCGGGAACACCGGGGAGCTGTTTTTT; cdr3_aa: CAISLKRTSGNTGELFF
d_call: .; j_call: TRBJ2-1; clone_size: .; v_call: TRBV4-1; cdr3_nt: TGCGCCAGCAGCCCCCAGGGTTATGAGCAGTTCTTC; cdr3_aa: CASSPQGYEQFF
d_call: .; j_call: TRBJ2-7; clone_size: .; v_call: TRBV16; cdr3_nt: TGTGCCAGCAGCCAATTTAGCACAACCTACGAGCAGTACTTC; cdr3_aa: CASSQFSTTYEQYF
d_call: .; j_call: TRBJ1-5; clone_size: few; v_call: TRBV28; cdr3_nt: TGTGCCAGCAGCCTCAGGAATCAGCCCCAGCATTTT; cdr3_aa: CASSLRNQPQHF
d_call: .; j_call: TRBJ1-2; clone_size: .; v_call: TRBV6-5; cdr3_nt: TGTGCCAACCCCTGGGTGGAGTATGGCTACACCTTC; cdr3_aa: CANPWVEYGYTF
d_call: .; j_call: TRBJ2-5; clone_size: .; v_call: TRBV5-6; cdr3_nt: TGTGCCAGCAGCTTGGTCGGGGGGCAGGAGACCCAGTACTTC; cdr3_aa: CASSLVGGQETQYF
d_call: .; j_call: TRBJ2-1; clone_size: .; v_call: TRBV10-3; cdr3_nt: TGTGCCATCAGTGCCGGACAGAGCTCCTACAATGAGCAGTTCTTC; cdr3_aa: CAISAGQSSYNEQFF
d_call: TRBD1; j_call: TRBJ1-2; clone_size: few; v_call: TRBV7-2; cdr3_nt: TGTGCCAGCAGCTTAGTCTCCTATGGGACAGGGAACTATGGCTACACCTTC; cdr3_aa: CASSLVSYGTGNYGYTF
d_call: TRBD1; j_call: TRBJ2-7; clone_size: .; v_call: TRBV24-1; cdr3_nt: TGTGCCACCAGTGGGGGACAGGGGTACGAGCAGTACTTC; cdr3_aa: CATSGGQGYEQYF
d_call: TRBD1; j_call: TRBJ2-4; clone_size: .; v_call: TRBV6-5; cdr3_nt: TGTGCCAGCAAGGGGACAGCATTAGCCAAAAACATTCAGTACTTC; cdr3_aa: CASKGTALAKNIQYF
d_call: TRBD2; j_call: TRBJ2-1; clone_size: .; v_call: TRBV6-4; cdr3_nt: TGTGCCAGCAGCCTGGGACTAGCGGGAATAAATGAGCAGTTCTTC; cdr3_aa: CASSLGLAGINEQFF
d_call: .; j_call: TRBJ2-3; clone_size: once; v_call: TRBV3-1/TRBV3-2; cdr3_nt: TGTGCCAGCAGCCAGAACCCCCCAGGCAGGGTAGGAGATACGCAGTATTTT; cdr3_aa: CASSQNPPGRVGDTQYF
d_call: TRBD1; j_call: TRBJ2-3; clone_size: .; v_call: TRBV30; cdr3_nt: TGTGCCAGCTCTCAGGGGGCTGGCACAGATACGCAGTATTTT; cdr3_aa: CASSQGAGTDTQYF